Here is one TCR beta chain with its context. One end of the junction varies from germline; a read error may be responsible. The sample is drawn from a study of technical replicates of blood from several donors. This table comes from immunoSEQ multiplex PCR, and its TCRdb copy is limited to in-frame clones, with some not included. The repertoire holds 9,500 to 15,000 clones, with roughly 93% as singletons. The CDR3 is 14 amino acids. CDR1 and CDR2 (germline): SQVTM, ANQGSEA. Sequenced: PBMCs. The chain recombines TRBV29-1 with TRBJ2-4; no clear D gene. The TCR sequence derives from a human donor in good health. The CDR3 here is CSVKDPVAKNIQYF. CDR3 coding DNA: TGCAGCGTTAAAGACCCCGTAGCCAAAAACATTCAGTACTTC.